Listed below are T cell receptor beta chains from one sample, sequenced in a study of early T cells in non-severe SARS-CoV-2 infection. A single record per CDR3 protein comes from TCRdb applying MiXCR to the 5' RACE reads. Found here are tens of thousands of distinct CDR3 sequences, around 3.9% of them singletons; the top ten hold about 9.1%. Sequenced input: whole blood. These receptors all come from an adult who was a healthcare worker with PCR-confirmed SARS-CoV-2 infection or an uninfected control (not recorded which). Both conserved end residues are part of each CDR3. D genes are given only for firm matches. Size tells how often a clone was seen (once, few, many) or the class of an expanded clone, and some rows leave it out.

V gene,D gene,J gene,clone size,CDR3 protein,CDR3 DNA
TRBV27,TRBD2,TRBJ2-1,many,CASSLSPSGGLSNEQFF,TGTGCCAGCAGTTTATCGCCTAGCGGGGGCCTATCCAATGAGCAGTTCTTC
TRBV29-1,NA,TRBJ1-2,few,CSVVEGGSNYGYTF,TGCAGCGTGGTAGAGGGGGGAAGTAACTATGGCTACACCTTC
TRBV2,TRBD1,TRBJ1-5,few,CASGQVSNQPQHF,TGTGCCAGTGGACAGGTTAGCAATCAGCCCCAGCATTTT
TRBV19,TRBD2,TRBJ2-5,many,CASSIDRGGPETQYF,TGTGCCAGTAGTATAGATCGGGGGGGGCCAGAGACCCAGTACTTC
TRBV18,NA,TRBJ2-1,many,CASSPGANPDEQFF,TGTGCCAGCTCACCGGGAGCGAACCCGGATGAGCAGTTCTTC
TRBV6-2/TRBV6-3,NA,TRBJ1-1,many,CASRGGTGPMNTEAFF,TGTGCCAGCAGAGGGGGGACCGGCCCCATGAACACTGAAGCTTTCTTT
TRBV18,TRBD1,TRBJ2-7,NA,CASSPLGQGFYEQYF,TGTGCCAGCTCACCACTTGGACAGGGGTTTTACGAGCAGTACTTC
TRBV4-3,NA,TRBJ1-6,NA,CASSPVFEEHSPLHF,TGCGCCAGCAGCCCAGTTTTCGAGGAACATTCACCCCTCCACTTT
TRBV5-1,NA,TRBJ1-5,many,CASSLEEGVYQPQHF,TGCGCCAGCAGCTTGGAGGAGGGGGTATATCAGCCCCAGCATTTT
TRBV20-1,TRBD2,TRBJ2-1,many,CSAPLAGDYYEQFF,TGCAGTGCTCCCCTAGCGGGAGACTATTATGAGCAGTTCTTC
TRBV5-1,NA,TRBJ1-6,few,CASSLGDRNSPLHF,TGCGCCAGCAGCTTGGGAGACCGCAATTCACCCCTCCACTTT
TRBV5-6,NA,TRBJ2-5,many,CASSPDESETQYF,TGTGCCAGCAGCCCGGACGAGTCCGAGACCCAGTACTTC
TRBV20-1,NA,TRBJ2-1,many,CSARGPSGEQFF,TGCAGTGCTAGAGGTCCCAGTGGTGAGCAGTTCTTC
TRBV7-2,TRBD1,TRBJ1-1,many,CASSLYVTGGEAFF,TGTGCCAGCAGCTTATACGTGACAGGGGGTGAAGCTTTCTTT
TRBV30,NA,TRBJ2-6,few,CAWTADPSGANVLTF,TGTGCCTGGACCGCAGACCCCTCTGGGGCCAACGTCCTGACTTTC
TRBV5-4,NA,TRBJ1-1,NA,CASSLTDNRAFF,TGTGCCAGCAGCTTGACGGACAATCGAGCTTTCTTT
TRBV18,TRBD2,TRBJ2-5,few,CASSRASGRETQYF,TGTGCCAGCTCACGGGCTAGCGGGAGAGAGACCCAGTACTTC
TRBV19,TRBD1,TRBJ1-2,many,CATFTLTGGMRGYTF,TGTGCCACCTTTACCCTCACAGGGGGTATGAGGGGCTACACCTTC
TRBV2,NA,TRBJ2-3,many,CASSERSLAVPDTQYF,TGTGCCAGCAGTGAAAGGAGTTTGGCGGTCCCAGATACGCAGTATTTT
TRBV5-4,NA,TRBJ1-1,few,CASSSISGVGLNTEAFF,TGTGCCAGCAGCTCCATTTCAGGGGTAGGCTTGAACACTGAAGCTTTCTTT
TRBV12-5,NA,TRBJ1-1,many,CASGLPHVAGTEAFF,TGTGCTAGTGGTTTGCCACATGTAGCGGGGACTGAAGCTTTCTTT
TRBV27,TRBD2,TRBJ2-1,NA,CASSFWAGAYNEQFF,TGTGCCAGCAGTTTTTGGGCGGGAGCGTACAATGAGCAGTTCTTC
TRBV12-3/TRBV12-4,NA,TRBJ1-5,many,CASSLSQLDQPQHF,TGTGCCAGCAGTTTAAGTCAGTTAGATCAGCCCCAGCATTTT
TRBV9,NA,TRBJ2-2,many,CASSVSSRRTTNTGELFF,TGTGCCAGCAGCGTTAGCAGTCGGCGGACCACGAACACCGGGGAGCTGTTTTTT
TRBV7-9,NA,TRBJ1-1,many,CASTPGVGTEAFF,TGTGCCAGCACCCCGGGGGTAGGGACTGAAGCTTTCTTT
TRBV7-6,NA,TRBJ1-4,many,CASSVLGQAALFF,TGTGCCAGCAGTGTTCTAGGCCAGGCGGCACTGTTTTTT
TRBV19,NA,TRBJ1-2,many,CASSIDDNRRFGYTF,TGTGCCAGTAGTATAGATGACAATCGGAGGTTTGGCTACACCTTC
TRBV28,NA,TRBJ1-4,many,CASRVRGARANEKLFF,TGTGCCAGCAGAGTCAGAGGGGCGCGTGCTAATGAAAAACTGTTTTTT
TRBV29-1,NA,TRBJ2-2,many,CSVVTPNTGELFF,TGCAGCGTTGTTACTCCGAACACCGGGGAGCTGTTTTTT
TRBV25-1,NA,TRBJ1-1,many,CASSVHTEAFF,TGTGCCAGCAGTGTCCACACTGAAGCTTTCTTT
TRBV12-5,NA,TRBJ2-2,NA,CASGLVFNSGELFF,TGTGCTAGTGGTTTGGTGTTTAACTCCGGGGAGCTGTTTTTT
TRBV14,NA,TRBJ1-4,many,CASSLSGTLQKLFF,TGTGCCAGCAGCCTCTCCGGGACGCTTCAAAAACTGTTTTTT
TRBV6-4,NA,TRBJ2-1,many,CASSGTADGNNEQFF,TGTGCCAGCAGTGGGACAGCGGATGGAAACAATGAGCAGTTCTTC
TRBV20-1,NA,TRBJ2-4,many,CSARDLKGDINIQYF,TGCAGTGCTAGAGATCTGAAGGGTGATATAAACATTCAGTACTTC
TRBV6-5,NA,TRBJ1-1,many,CASSYETGTEAFF,TGTGCCAGCAGTTACGAGACTGGGACTGAAGCTTTCTTT
TRBV7-9,TRBD1,TRBJ1-1,many,CASSSLAGQGDTEAFF,TGTGCCAGCAGCTCACTTGCCGGACAGGGTGACACTGAAGCTTTCTTT
TRBV7-9,NA,TRBJ2-3,NA,CASSWVSDTQYF,TGTGCCAGCAGCTGGGTGTCAGATACGCAGTATTTT
TRBV7-3,TRBD2,TRBJ2-2,many,CASSYSGRASTGELFF,TGTGCCAGCAGCTATAGCGGGAGGGCCTCCACCGGGGAGCTGTTTTTT
TRBV28,TRBD1,TRBJ2-7,NA,CASSFRGQNEQYF,TGTGCCAGCAGTTTCCGGGGACAGAACGAGCAGTACTTC
TRBV10-3,NA,TRBJ1-3,many,CAISEGNTIYF,TGTGCCATCAGTGAGGGAAACACCATATATTTT
TRBV11-1,NA,TRBJ2-5,few,CASSVGLQETQYF,TGTGCCAGCAGCGTGGGACTTCAAGAGACCCAGTACTTC
TRBV29-1,TRBD2,TRBJ2-1,many,CSVEPGTSEKQFF,TGCAGCGTTGAACCCGGGACTAGCGAAAAGCAGTTCTTC
TRBV7-9,TRBD1,TRBJ1-2,many,CASSLGQGADGYTF,TGTGCCAGCAGCCTCGGACAGGGGGCTGATGGCTACACCTTC
TRBV30,NA,TRBJ2-3,many,CAWNGGTDTQYF,TGTGCCTGGAATGGAGGCACAGATACGCAGTATTTT
TRBV6-2/TRBV6-3,NA,TRBJ2-3,many,CASSKPGVAADTQYF,TGTGCCAGCAGCAAGCCGGGAGTGGCCGCAGATACGCAGTATTTT
TRBV4-2,NA,TRBJ1-5,many,CASSQEGGNSNQPQHF,TGTGCCAGCAGCCAAGAGGGCGGAAATAGCAATCAGCCCCAGCATTTT
TRBV7-2,TRBD1,TRBJ2-1,many,CASSIQGSSYNEQFF,TGTGCCAGCAGCATACAGGGGAGCTCCTACAATGAGCAGTTCTTC
TRBV29-1,NA,TRBJ1-4,NA,CSVEDGGNEKLFF,TGCAGCGTTGAAGATGGGGGAAATGAAAAACTGTTTTTT
TRBV24-1,NA,TRBJ2-2,many,CATSVGGGDTGELFF,TGTGCCACCAGTGTTGGCGGGGGCGACACCGGGGAGCTGTTTTTT
TRBV6-6,NA,TRBJ2-5,many,CASSYEGLRQETQYF,TGTGCCAGCAGTTACGAGGGACTGAGACAAGAGACCCAGTACTTC
TRBV15,NA,TRBJ2-5,many,CATSKVSRTQYF,TGTGCCACCAGCAAGGTATCTCGGACCCAGTACTTC
TRBV29-1,NA,TRBJ1-1,many,CSVGENTEAFF,TGCAGCGTTGGAGAAAACACTGAAGCTTTCTTT
TRBV4-3,NA,TRBJ1-2,many,CASSQDRNYGYTF,TGCGCCAGCAGCCAAGACAGGAACTATGGCTACACCTTC
TRBV28,TRBD1,TRBJ2-5,many,CASSSDRGGQETQYF,TGTGCCAGCAGTTCTGACAGGGGTGGGCAAGAGACCCAGTACTTC
TRBV3-1,NA,TRBJ1-1,many,CASSQVPGNAEAFF,TGTGCCAGCAGCCAAGTTCCGGGGAATGCTGAAGCTTTCTTT
TRBV27,TRBD1,TRBJ2-7,many,CASSSLGQGYYEQYF,TGTGCCAGCAGTAGCCTGGGACAGGGTTATTACGAGCAGTACTTC
TRBV7-2,NA,TRBJ2-4,many,CASSLEPRGGNIQYF,TGTGCCAGCAGCTTAGAACCCCGGGGCGGGAACATTCAGTACTTC
TRBV5-1,TRBD2,TRBJ2-1,few,CASSPTLGGTSGSSEFF,TGCGCCAGCAGCCCCACCCTTGGAGGGACTAGCGGTTCATCTGAGTTCTTC
TRBV19,NA,TRBJ2-1,many,CASGRAVGTYNEQFF,TGTGCCAGTGGTAGGGCCGTCGGCACCTACAATGAGCAGTTCTTC